Presented here are 26 T cell receptor beta chains from one specimen sequenced in a study of identical twins. TCRdb independently ran MiXCR on the 5' RACE reads; one entry per CDR3 protein. This table holds about 240,000 distinct CDR3 sequences, roughly a tenth found once. The sample consisted of memory T cells sorted from blood. Every receptor here comes from a man aged 45-65 years in good health.

The chain recombines TRBV7-8 with TRBJ2-3, with a tentative D call TRBD1 (6 bases). The germline V and J ends were trimmed by 0 bases and 3 bases, with 16 bases remaining between them. Germline assignment: CDR1 SGHVS and CDR2 FQNEAQ. There are 17 residues in the CDR3. CDR3 sequence: CASSLAGPGVPTDTQYF. DNA for the CDR3: TGTGCCAGCAGCTTAGCTGGCCCAGGGGTACCAACAGATACGCAGTATTTT. Full variable domain (rest looked up from reference TRBV7-8 and TRBJ2-3): GAGVSQSPRYKVAKRGQDVALRCDPISGHVSLFWYQQALGQGPEFLTYFQNEAQLDKSGLPSDRFFAERPEGSVSTLKIQRTQQEDSAVYLCASSLAGPGVPTDTQYFGPGTRLTVL.

This clonotype occurred many times. The chain carries TRBV4-1 and TRBJ2-1; a possible D gene is TRBD1 (6 bases). The CDR3 length is 16 residues. Germline lookup yields CDR1 MGHRA and CDR2 YSYEKL. V lost 0 bases and J lost 1, with 10 bases in between. CDR3 in amino acids: CASSQDPTGSYNEQFF. CDR3 bases: TGCGCCAGCAGCCAAGATCCCACAGGGTCCTACAATGAGCAGTTCTTC.

Remarks on this clonotype: A read error is possible here, since a much larger clone lies one base away. The chain is built from TRBV5-5 and TRBJ2-1; TRBD2 might be the D (5 bases). Germline CDR1 and CDR2: SGHKS and YYEKEE (reference sequence). V lost 6 bases and J 9 bases, leaving 22 bases between the germline ends. The CDR3 is made up of 15 amino acids. In nucleotides, the CDR3 is TGTGCCAGCACGCTTCGAGGGTCCTCTGGCATTGAGCAGTTCTTC. Amino acid sequence: CASTLRGSSGIEQFF.

The CDR3 reads CASSLVRGRFETQYF. CDR3 sequence (DNA): TGTGCCAGCAGCTTAGTCAGGGGGCGCTTCGAGACCCAGTACTTC. The chain recombines TRBV7-8 with TRBJ2-5, with 8 bases matching TRBD1. In germline, CDR1 is SGHVS, CDR2 FQNEAQ. With 1 base clipped from V and 5 bases from J, the junction kept 6 bases outside the gene matches. CDR3 size: 15 residues.

This clonotype was recorded at least ten times. The CDR3 DNA follows: TGTGCCAGCAGCTCCATGGGGGGACAGGATACGCAGTATTTT. Amino acids: CASSSMGGQDTQYF. J is TRBJ2-3 and V is TRBV11-2; possible D gene TRBD1, 7 bases. Deletions cut 4 bases from V and 6 bases from J, with 14 bases between. CDR1 and CDR2 from the germline V gene are SGHAT and FQNNGV. The CDR3 extends over 14 amino acids.

The V call is TRBV30, the J call TRBJ2-3; D remains ambiguous. Germline V gives CDR1 GTSNPN, CDR2 SVGIG (reference sequence). There are 11 residues in the CDR3. Trimming left V 2 bases short and J 5 bases short, with 5 bases between. CDR3 sequence reads: CAWSIGDTQYF. The CDR3 DNA follows: TGTGCCTGGAGTATTGGAGATACGCAGTATTTT.

The count of this clonotype is one. The chain links TRBV7-2 to TRBJ2-5, with D uncertain. The CDR3 is 16 residues long. The germline V gene encodes CDR1 SGHTA and CDR2 FQGNSA. V gave up 5 bases and J gave up 2 bases, with 18 bases separating them. The CDR3: CASSVAPRAWQETQYF. In nucleotides, the CDR3 is TGTGCCAGCAGCGTCGCCCCACGGGCTTGGCAAGAGACCCAGTACTTC.

This clonotype came up many times. J is TRBJ1-5 and V is TRBV12-3 or TRBV12-4; 7 bases fit TRBD1. The CDR3 is 17 residues long. The V gene end was trimmed by 1 base and the J gene end by 3 bases; junction bases not matched to a gene: 9. CDR3 nucleotides: TGTGCCAGCAGTTTAGGAGACAGGGACGGAGACAATCAGCCCCAGCATTTT. This encodes CASSLGDRDGDNQPQHF.

This clonotype was counted a few times. The chain has TRBV19 and TRBJ1-1; no reliable D call. Per the germline V gene, CDR1 is LNHDA and CDR2 is SQIVND (reference sequence). The CDR3 covers 14 residues. The V gene lost 2 bases and the J gene lost 4 bases, with 11 bases spanning the gap. The CDR3 region is CASSINGLGTEAFF. CDR3 coding DNA: TGTGCCAGTAGTATAAACGGGTTGGGCACTGAAGCTTTCTTT.

For this clonotype: A much bigger clone sits one base away, suggesting this may be a read error. This rearrangement joins TRBV13 to TRBJ1-4; TRBD1 aligns across 7 bases. Germline CDR1 PRHDT, CDR2 FYEKMQ (reference sequence). This CDR3 spans 13 amino acids. Written as DNA, the CDR3 is TGTGCCAGCAGCGCAAGGGGGCACGAAAAACTGCTTTTT. Translation gives CASSARGHEKLLF.

This clonotype was counted ten times or more. The chain combines TRBV5-5 with TRBJ1-5, with a possible D match to TRBD1 (6 bases). Trimming left V 4 bases short and J 6 bases short, with 20 bases between. CDR1 SGHKS and CDR2 YYEKEE come from the germline V gene (reference sequence). This CDR3 is 16 amino acids long. In DNA, the CDR3 is TGTGCCAGCAGCCTCGACAGGTTGGGTCCGTTTCAGCCCCAGCATTTT. Its protein product is CASSLDRLGPFQPQHF.

This clonotype was counted ten times or more. The rearrangement uses TRBV18 and TRBJ2-3, with no clear D. V gave up 3 bases and J gave up 6 bases, with 7 bases separating them. The germline CDR1 and CDR2 sequences are KGHSH and LQKENI. This CDR3 contains 12 residues. The CDR3 is CASSPYRDTQYF. CDR3 sequence (DNA): TGTGCCAGCTCACCCTACCGTGATACGCAGTATTTT.

The chain combines TRBV20-1 with TRBJ2-7; the D gene could be TRBD1 or TRBD2 (5 bases each). Looked up from germline, CDR1 is DFQATT and CDR2 is SNEGSKA (reference sequence). This CDR3 is built from 14 residues. V was pared by 6 bases and J by 2 bases, with 17 bases between. CDR3 loop: CSARTGTHTYEQYF. For the CDR3, the DNA is TGCAGTGCGCGTACCGGGACCCATACCTACGAGCAGTACTTC.

This clonotype turned up a few times. A read error may produce the germline difference seen at one junction end. The chain links TRBV20-1 to TRBJ1-2; 8 nucleotides line up with TRBD1. The CDR3 contains 12 residues. The germline V gene has CDR1 DFQATT and CDR2 SNEGSKA (reference sequence). This chain's CDR3 is CSARTGRLGSTF. CDR3 in DNA: TGCAGTGCGCGGACAGGGAGGTTAGGCTCCACCTTC.

This clonotype was recorded a few times. The chain joins TRBV4-1 to TRBJ2-7; D might be TRBD1 (6 bases). This CDR3 is 16 amino acids long. CDR1 is MGHRA and CDR2 is YSYEKL in the germline V gene. The V end was cut by 6 bases, the J end by 2 bases, with 20 bases between. This CDR3 is CASSGRYQGQTYEQYF. CDR3 bases: TGCGCCAGCAGTGGTCGGTACCAGGGGCAGACCTACGAGCAGTACTTC.

In its sample, this clonotype was seen many times. This chain uses TRBV11-2 with TRBJ2-1; 15 bases match TRBD2. There are 19 residues in the CDR3. V was pared by 5 bases and J by 4 bases, with 12 bases of the junction left unmatched. The germline V gene encodes CDR1 SGHAT and CDR2 FQNNGV. The CDR3 DNA reads as TGTGCCAGCAGCACCGGACTAGCGGGAGGGCCAGTAGGGTACAATGAGCAGTTCTTC. Its translation: CASSTGLAGGPVGYNEQFF. Full variable domain (missing parts from reference TRBV11-2 and TRBJ2-1): EAGVAQSPRYKIIEKRQSVAFWCNPISGHATLYWYQQILGQGPKLLIQFQNNGVVDDSQLPKDRFSAERLKGVDSTLKIQPAKLEDSAVYLCASSTGLAGGPVGYNEQFFGPGTRLTVL.

V and J are TRBV5-4 and TRBJ2-1; possible D gene TRBD1, 5 bases. This CDR3 spans 16 amino acids. CDR1 and CDR2 from the germline V gene are SGHNT and YYREEE (reference sequence). V lost 4 bases, J lost 1 base, and 15 bases lay in between. The CDR3 here is CASSPRQFRSYNEQFF. The CDR3 nucleotides are TGTGCCAGCAGCCCGAGACAGTTCCGGTCCTACAATGAGCAGTTCTTC.

V usage is TRBV19 and J usage is TRBJ2-1; D might be TRBD1 (6 bases). The CDR3 has 14 residues. With 5 bases removed from V and 7 bases from J, the gap between germline ends came to 15 bases. From germline, CDR1 is LNHDA and CDR2 SQIVND (reference sequence). The CDR3 DNA follows: TGTGCCAGTAGTGCACAGACAGGTCTTAATGAGCAGTTCTTC. This encodes CASSAQTGLNEQFF.

The sample holds one count of this clonotype. The chain is built from TRBV11-3 and TRBJ1-1; the match to TRBD1 covers 7 bases. Trimming at V came to 5 bases and at J to 8 bases, leaving 5 bases not matched to a gene. The CDR3 consists of 12 residues. Germline CDR1 reads SGHNT; CDR2 reads YENEEA. For the CDR3, the DNA is TGTGCCAGCAGCGAGGGGACAGAAGAAGCTTTCTTT. It encodes CASSEGTEEAFF. Full variable domain (outside the CDR3, taken from reference TRBV11-3 and TRBJ1-1): EAGVVQSPRYKIIEKKQPVAFWCNPISGHNTLYWYLQNLGQGPELLIRYENEEAVDDSQLPKDRFSAERLKGVDSTLKIQPAELGDSAVYLCASSEGTEEAFFGQGTRLTVV.

This clonotype appeared many times. The chain carries TRBV6-2 or TRBV6-3 and TRBJ2-4, with TRBD2 identical over 7 bases. This CDR3 spans 15 amino acids. CDR1 is MNHEY, CDR2 SVGEGT, per germline. Losses at the gene ends were 2 bases for V and 7 bases for J; bases not matched to a gene: 8. The CDR3 nucleotides read TGTGCCAGCAGTTACGGCGGGCGGGAGACTAACATTCAGTACTTC. It encodes CASSYGGRETNIQYF.

This clonotype was seen at least ten times. V usage is TRBV27 and J usage is TRBJ1-1; possibly TRBD1 for D (5 bases). In germline, CDR1 is MNHEY, CDR2 SMNVEV (reference sequence). CDR3 length: 14 amino acids. V was clipped by 1 base and J by 1 base, with 7 bases between them. The CDR3 loop is CASSLLGPNTEAFF. The CDR3 DNA reads as TGTGCCAGCAGTTTATTGGGACCGAACACTGAAGCTTTCTTT.

This clonotype was recorded many times. The V call is TRBV4-1, the J call TRBJ2-3; 9 nucleotides line up with TRBD2. There are 18 residues in the CDR3. V shed 3 bases, J shed 6 bases, and the junction held 16 bases outside the gene matches. From germline, CDR1 is MGHRA and CDR2 YSYEKL. CDR3 DNA: TGCGCCAGCAGCCATCTCTTAGGGCGCGGGGGGGCCGAGGATACGCAGTATTTT. Translating it yields CASSHLLGRGGAEDTQYF.

The J gene is TRBJ2-2, the V gene TRBV20-1; tentative D call: TRBD1 (6 bases). Trimming shortened V by 6 bases and J by 4 bases, and 15 bases separated the two germline ends. The CDR3 length is 14 residues. Looked up from germline, CDR1 is DFQATT and CDR2 is SNEGSKA (reference sequence). CDR3 protein: CSARQGSPTGELFF. CDR3 nucleotide sequence: TGCAGTGCCAGGCAGGGGAGCCCCACCGGGGAGCTGTTTTTT.

This clonotype occurred many times. One junction end disagrees with the germline gene, perhaps due to a read error. This chain connects TRBV12-3 or TRBV12-4 to TRBJ2-7, with D tentatively TRBD1 (5 bases). This CDR3 has 12 amino acids. The CDR3 reads CASSLGAYEQYF. Here the CDR3 DNA reads TGTGCCAGCAGCTTAGGGGCCTACGAGCAGTACTTC.

This chain joins TRBV29-1 and TRBJ2-5; no firm D call. The CDR3 is 11 residues long. Trimming pared 6 bases from V and 4 bases from J, leaving 9 bases between. CDR1 and CDR2 from the germline V gene are SQVTM and ANQGSEA. CDR3 in DNA: TGCAGCGTCGTCCGGGTAGAGACCCAGTACTTC. It codes for CSVVRVETQYF.

The V gene is TRBV7-2, the J gene TRBJ2-2; 9 nucleotides agree with TRBD2. There are 16 residues in the CDR3. V was clipped by 1 base and J by 2 bases; unmatched bases: 2. Per the germline V gene, CDR1 is SGHTA and CDR2 is FQGNSA. The CDR3 nucleotides are TGTGCCAGCAGCTTAGGTAGCGGGGGAAACACCGGGGAGCTGTTTTTT. This codes for CASSLGSGGNTGELFF.